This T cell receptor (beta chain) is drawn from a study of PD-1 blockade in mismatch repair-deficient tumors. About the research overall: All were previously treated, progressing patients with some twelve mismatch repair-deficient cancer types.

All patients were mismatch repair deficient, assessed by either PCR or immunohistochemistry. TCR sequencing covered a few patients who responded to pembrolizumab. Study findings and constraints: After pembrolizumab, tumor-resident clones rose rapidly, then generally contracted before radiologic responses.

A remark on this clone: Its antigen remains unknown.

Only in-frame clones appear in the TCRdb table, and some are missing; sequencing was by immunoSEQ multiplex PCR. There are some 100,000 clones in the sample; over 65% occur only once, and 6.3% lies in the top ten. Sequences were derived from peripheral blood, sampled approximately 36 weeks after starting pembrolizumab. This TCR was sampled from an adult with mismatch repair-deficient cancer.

Here the CDR3 reads CASNAGRYNEQFF. CDR3 coding DNA: TGTGCCAGCAATGCGGGCAGGTACAATGAGCAGTTCTTC. The chain has TRBV2 and TRBJ2-1, with TRBD2 as a possible D gene (5 bases). Germline loops: CDR1 SNHLY, CDR2 FYNNEI. The CDR3 has 13 residues. V was pared by 7 bases and J by 4 bases, with 11 bases between.